A selection of T cell receptor beta chains follows, all from one sample in a study of T cells in Graves' hyperthyroidism and ophthalmopathy. TCRdb reprocessed the multiplex PCR reads with MiXCR, giving one entry per CDR3 protein. The table records around 760,000 distinct CDR3 sequences, 30% to 40% of them present only once. Sequenced: blood. These receptors originate from a woman in her 40s with Graves' hyperthyroidism. The CDR3 runs from the conserved cysteine through the conserved F or W. A D gene is named only where the DNA matches it firmly. Clone size, where shown, is once, few, many, or a class for clones that have expanded.

many	.	TRBV7-9	TRBJ1-2	CASSSDRTATNYGYTF	TGTGCCAGCAGCTCAGACCGGACAGCTACTAACTATGGCTACACCTTC
.	.	TRBV7-9	TRBJ1-1	CASSAQTPNTEAFF	TGTGCCAGCAGCGCCCAGACACCGAACACTGAAGCTTTCTTT
.	.	TRBV4-3	TRBJ2-5	CASSQGAFQETQYF	TGCGCCAGCAGCCAAGGGGCGTTCCAAGAGACCCAGTACTTC
many	.	TRBV7-9	TRBJ2-7	CASSLVDYEQYF	TGTGCCAGCAGCTTAGTTGACTACGAGCAGTACTTC
once	TRBD2	TRBV7-2	TRBJ2-7	CTSSLAGLAGANKGEQYF	TGTACCAGCAGCTTAGCCGGACTAGCGGGGGCTAACAAAGGCGAGCAGTACTTC
.	.	TRBV10-3	TRBJ2-3	CAISVDQIGSDTQYF	TGTGCCATCAGTGTCGACCAGATAGGGTCAGATACGCAGTATTTT
few	TRBD1	TRBV7-9	TRBJ1-5	CASSHRDRGDQPQHF	TGTGCCAGCAGCCACCGGGACAGGGGCGATCAGCCCCAGCATTTT
.	.	TRBV6-5	TRBJ1-5	CASKPEGLSQPQHF	TGTGCCAGCAAACCTGAGGGGTTAAGTCAGCCCCAGCATTTT
many	.	TRBV7-2	TRBJ1-2	CASTLTRGANYGYTF	TGTGCCAGCACCCTAACCAGGGGAGCTAACTATGGCTACACCTTC
.	.	TRBV24-1	TRBJ1-1	CATSPNGGVNTEAFF	TGTGCCACCAGTCCCAACGGGGGGGTGAACACTGAAGCTTTCTTT
few	.	TRBV6-1	TRBJ1-1	CVSSKDGNTEAFF	TGTGTCAGCAGCAAAGACGGGAACACTGAAGCTTTCTTT
.	.	TRBV6-2/TRBV6-3	TRBJ2-7	CASSWVIKDEQYF	TGTGCCAGCAGTTGGGTGATAAAGGACGAGCAGTACTTC
.	TRBD2	TRBV9	TRBJ2-2	CASTTSGSNTGELFF	TGTGCCAGCACGACTAGCGGTTCGAACACCGGGGAGCTGTTTTTT
.	.	TRBV7-8	TRBJ1-1	CASSLLVSRGLTMNTEAFF	TGTGCCAGCAGCTTATTAGTTTCGAGGGGACTTACTATGAACACTGAAGCTTTCTTT
few	.	TRBV7-8	TRBJ1-1	CASSMNRANLGTEAFF	TGTGCCAGCAGCATGAACAGGGCGAATTTAGGAACTGAAGCTTTCTTT
.	TRBD1	TRBV3-1	TRBJ1-5	CASSEGTVNQPQHF	TGTGCCAGCAGCGAAGGGACAGTCAATCAGCCCCAGCATTTT
.	TRBD1	TRBV7-2	TRBJ1-1	CASSARGTGNTEAFF	TGTGCCAGCAGCGCTAGGGGGACAGGGAACACTGAAGCTTTCTTT
many	TRBD2	TRBV20-1	TRBJ2-5	CSAMGLAGAQETQYF	TGCAGTGCTATGGGGCTAGCGGGGGCCCAAGAGACCCAGTACTTC
many	.	TRBV7-8	TRBJ2-5	CATEDGYQETQYF	TGTGCCACCGAGGACGGGTACCAAGAGACCCAGTACTTC
few	.	TRBV7-2	TRBJ2-7	CASSPPSQGSYEQYF	TGTGCCAGCTCACCACCTTCCCAGGGCTCCTACGAGCAGTACTTC
many	.	TRBV2	TRBJ1-1	CASSGSAGMNTEAFF	TGTGCCAGCAGTGGATCCGCAGGGATGAACACTGAAGCTTTCTTT
.	.	TRBV11-2	TRBJ1-3	CASGLALSGNTIYF	TGTGCCAGCGGCTTAGCATTATCTGGAAACACCATATATTTT
many	.	TRBV25-1	TRBJ1-2	CASSERGGGYTF	TGTGCCAGCAGTGAACGGGGGGGCGGCTACACCTTC
many	.	TRBV7-9	TRBJ1-1	CASRASIYAEAFF	TGTGCCAGCAGGGCATCAATATACGCTGAAGCTTTCTTT
.	.	TRBV10-3	TRBJ1-3	CAISESAGPGNTIYF	TGTGCCATCAGTGAGTCGGCGGGGCCTGGAAACACCATATATTTT
many	.	TRBV25-1	TRBJ1-1	CASSEHSPMNTEAFF	TGTGCCAGCAGTGAACATTCACCCATGAACACTGAAGCTTTCTTT
.	.	TRBV10-3	TRBJ2-5	CAISEPDYRDNGEGPQYF	TGTGCCATCAGTGAGCCCGACTACCGGGACAACGGGGAAGGGCCCCAGTACTTC
.	.	TRBV7-2	TRBJ1-2	CASSLESWAIGARYGHTF	.
many	TRBD1	TRBV9	TRBJ1-2	CASSPPDRSYGYTF	TGTGCCAGCAGCCCGCCGGACAGGAGCTATGGCTACACCTTC
few	TRBD1	TRBV6-2/TRBV6-3	TRBJ1-1	CASRKSGQPTEAFF	TGTGCCAGCAGAAAATCGGGACAGCCCACTGAAGCTTTCTTT
many	.	TRBV24-1	TRBJ2-3	CATNGQGDTQYF	TGTGCCACCAACGGGCAGGGAGATACGCAGTATTTT
many	.	TRBV15	TRBJ1-5	CATSRNRVRQPQHF	TGTGCCACCAGCAGAAACAGGGTTCGGCAGCCCCAGCATTTT
.	.	TRBV29-1	TRBJ2-7	CSVVDGQHYQQYF	TGCAGCGTTGTAGATGGACAGCACTACCAGCAGTACTTC
many	.	TRBV14	TRBJ1-6	CASSQEDFPGSPLHF	TGTGCCAGCAGCCAAGAGGACTTCCCAGGTTCACCCCTCCACTTT
.	.	TRBV6-5	TRBJ1-1	CASREMNTEAFF	TGTGCCAGCAGGGAGATGAACACTGAAGCTTTCTTT
many	.	TRBV2	TRBJ2-7	CASRDQTGWGEQYF	TGTGCCAGCAGGGACCAAACAGGGTGGGGCGAGCAGTACTTC
.	.	TRBV7-6	TRBJ2-1	CASSLALSNEQFF	TGTGCCAGCAGCTTAGCCCTTAGCAATGAGCAGTTCTTC
few	TRBD1	TRBV6-1	TRBJ1-5	CASSWDRGGNQPQHF	TGTGCCAGCAGTTGGGACAGGGGAGGTAATCAGCCCCAGCATTTT
few	.	TRBV6-5	TRBJ1-1	CASSDRLSGGAFF	TGTGCCAGCAGTGACCGACTATCCGGGGGAGCTTTCTTT
.	TRBD1	TRBV24-1	TRBJ2-2	CASSWDLRQGGNTGELFF	TGTGCCAGCAGTTGGGACTTAAGACAGGGGGGTAACACCGGGGAGCTGTTTTTT
.	.	TRBV7-2	TRBJ1-6	CASSQDPDGVWKSPLHF	TGCGCCAGCAGCCAAGACCCCGACGGGGTATGGAAATCACCCCTCCACTTT
many	.	TRBV7-9	TRBJ2-7	CASSLTGSEQYF	TGTGCCAGCAGTTTAACCGGGAGCGAGCAGTACTTC
many	.	TRBV7-9	TRBJ1-4	CASSKREAVDEKLFF	TGTGCCAGCAGCAAAAGAGAGGCTGTAGATGAAAAACTGTTTTTT
.	TRBD1	TRBV5-5	TRBJ2-7	CASSRDRGNYEKYF	TGTGCCAGCAGCCGGGACAGGGGGAACTACGAGAAGTACTTC
.	.	TRBV6-2/TRBV6-3	TRBJ2-7	CASSYSEQAAYEQYF	TGTGCCAGCAGTTACTCGGAACAGGCTGCCTACGAGCAGTACTTC
.	.	TRBV29-1	TRBJ1-3	CSVEFGGRGNTIYF	TGCAGCGTTGAGTTTGGTGGCAGGGGAAACACCATATATTTT
few	.	TRBV4-1	TRBJ2-7	CASSQDVRGYEQYF	TGCGCCAGCAGCCAAGACGTCAGGGGCTACGAGCAGTACTTC
many	.	TRBV29-1	TRBJ2-7	CSVYTGRSYEQYF	TGCAGCGTATATACAGGGCGCTCCTACGAGCAGTACTTC
.	TRBD1	TRBV20-1	TRBJ1-2	CSARPTGDGYGYTF	TGCAGTGCTCGCCCGACAGGGGACGGCTATGGCTACACCTTC
few	.	TRBV9	TRBJ1-4	CASSVGTAFNEKLFF	TGTGCCAGCAGCGTAGGTACAGCTTTCAATGAAAAACTGTTTTTT
.	.	TRBV29-1	TRBJ1-1	CSVCRTMNTEAFF	TGCAGCGTCTGCAGAACGATGAACACTGAAGCTTTCTTT
many	.	TRBV7-2	TRBJ2-5	CASSSVLGAETQYF	TGTGCCAGCAGCTCCGTTTTGGGGGCAGAGACCCAGTACTTC